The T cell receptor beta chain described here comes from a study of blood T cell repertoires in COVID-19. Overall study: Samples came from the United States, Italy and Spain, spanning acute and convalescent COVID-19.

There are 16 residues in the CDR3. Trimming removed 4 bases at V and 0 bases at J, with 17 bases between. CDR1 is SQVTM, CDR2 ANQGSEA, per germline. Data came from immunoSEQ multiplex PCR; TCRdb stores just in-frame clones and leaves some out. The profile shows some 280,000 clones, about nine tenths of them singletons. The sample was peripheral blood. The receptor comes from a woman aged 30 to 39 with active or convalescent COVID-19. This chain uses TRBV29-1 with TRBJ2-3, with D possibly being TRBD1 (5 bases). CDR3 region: CSVGGTIRTSTDTQYF. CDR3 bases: TGCAGCGTTGGGGGCACAATTCGAACTAGCACAGATACGCAGTATTTT.